The 5 T cell receptor beta chains reported below all come from one sample, sequenced in a study of T cells expressing NK-cell markers (dated by TCRdb to about 2020). Libraries were made using 5' RACE. The run used an Illumina HiSeq 2000. TCRdb reprocessed the reads into one record per CDR3 protein sequence, lacking DNA. The sample's table lists a count of about 260,000 distinct CDR3 sequences. The biggest ten clones account for more than 3.5% of the sample. Sequenced material: blood T cells: a sorted CD56 or NKG2C T cell subset, CD4+ or CD8+ T cells, or bulk PBMC T cells (not recorded which). The receptors were gathered from a woman aged 18-69 years in good health.

The chain has TRBV7-2 and TRBJ2-3; no DNA is available, so the TRBD1 call from TCRdb remains unchecked. Germline loops: CDR1 SGHTA, CDR2 FQGNSA. The CDR3 is 15 amino acids. CDR3 residues: CASRPDRAHTDTQYF. Variable domain in full (rest from reference TRBV7-2 and TRBJ2-3): GAGVSQSPSNKVTEKGKDVELRCDPISGHTALYWYRQSLGQGLEFLIYFQGNSAPDKSGLPSDRFSAERTGGSVSTLTIQRTQQEDSAVYLCASRPDRAHTDTQYFGPGTRLTVL.

This chain joins TRBV4-3 and TRBJ1-4. Germline lookup yields CDR1 LGHNA and CDR2 YSLEER. This CDR3 has 13 amino acids. CDR3: CASSQEQAEKLFF.

J is TRBJ1-4 and V is TRBV12-3 or TRBV12-4. The CDR3 runs 13 residues. This chain's CDR3 is CASAQTTNEKLFF.

The rearrangement joins TRBV5-1 to TRBJ2-1; as DNA is missing, the TRBD1 call by TCRdb cannot be tested. Germline V lookup: CDR1 SGHRS, CDR2 YFSETQ. This CDR3 spans 16 amino acids. CDR3 amino acids: CASSFSNGGGTNEQFF.

The chain is built from TRBV30 and TRBJ2-7; with no DNA, the TCRdb D assignment of TRBD2 cannot be verified. This CDR3 contains 16 residues. Per germline, CDR1 GTSNPN and CDR2 SVGIG (reference sequence). The CDR3 is CAWSAPQDRGVYEQYF. The full variable domain, in which reference TRBV30 and TRBJ2-7 provide the parts outside the CDR3, is SQTIHQWPATLVQPVGSPLSLECTVEGTSNPNLYWYRQAAGRGLQLLFYSVGIGQISSEVPQNLSASRPQDRQFILSSKKLLLSDSGFYLCAWSAPQDRGVYEQYFGPGTRLTVT.